The 5 T cell receptor beta chains below come from one sample, sequenced in a study of post-analysis software for immune sequencing data. General observations from the study: Five or six TRBV segments, TRBV5-6, TRBV5-1 and TRBV20-1 among them, were found more frequent in patients than controls.

These TCRs are of unknown antigen specificity. The TCR beta cDNA libraries contained unique molecular identifiers. TCRdb recomputed calls from the PCR reads with MiXCR, one row per CDR3 protein. This table has 750,000 to 950,000 distinct CDR3 sequences, under 70% appearing once. The sample comprised blood. The receptors originated from a girl between 10 and 17 years old with multiple sclerosis.

J is TRBJ2-3 and V is TRBV29-1; 10 bases agree with TRBD2. The CDR3 totals 17 residues. Germline V CDR1 and CDR2: SQVTM, ANQGSEA. V shed 3 bases and J 0 bases; nucleotides not matched to a gene: 9. CDR3 bases: TGCAGCGTTGATCGGGTACTAGCGGGACCCAGCACAGATACGCAGTATTTT. It yields the protein CSVDRVLAGPSTDTQYF.

The chain links TRBV5-1 to TRBJ1-1, with D hard to call. The V end lost 3 bases, the J end lost 8 bases, and 14 bases lay between the germline ends. This CDR3 spans 13 amino acids. Germline V gene sequence: CDR1 SGHRS, CDR2 YFSETQ. The CDR3 DNA reads as TGCGCCAGCAGCTCCCTAGAGGGTCCCGAAGCTTTCTTT. It yields the protein CASSSLEGPEAFF.

This clonotype was picked up a small number of times. The chain combines TRBV5-5 with TRBJ2-4; no reliable D call. With 2 bases removed from V and 1 base from J, the gap between germline ends came to 16 bases. The CDR3 runs to 17 residues. Germline lookup yields CDR1 SGHKS and CDR2 YYEKEE (reference sequence). Here the CDR3 DNA reads TGTGCCAGCAGCTTAGTAAGCAGCCAGACGGCCAAAAACATTCAGTACTTC. This translates into CASSLVSSQTAKNIQYF.

The rearrangement uses TRBV20-1 and TRBJ2-4; no reliable D call. Between the trimmed V and J ends, which lost 0 bases and 0 bases, there was a span of 9 bases. The CDR3 is 15 amino acids. The germline V gene has CDR1 DFQATT and CDR2 SNEGSKA (reference sequence). The CDR3 sequence is CSARELDLAKNIQYF. The CDR3 DNA reads TGCAGTGCTAGAGAGCTCGATCTAGCCAAAAACATTCAGTACTTC.

This rearrangement joins TRBV28 to TRBJ2-1; a possible D gene is TRBD2 (5 bases). CDR3 size: 13 residues. Germline V lookup: CDR1 MDHEN, CDR2 SYDVKM. V lost 3 bases, J lost 8 bases, and 11 bases lay in between. The CDR3 coding sequence is TGTGCCAGCAGTTTTAGACTCGGGGATGAGCAGTTCTTC. Residues: CASSFRLGDEQFF.